This is a list of T cell receptor beta chains from one sample in a study of graft-versus-host responses after intestinal transplantation. Method: immunoSEQ multiplex PCR; TCRdb's copy keeps in-frame clones and lacks some. The sample carries more than 13,000 clones, under 45% recorded once. Sequences were derived from alloreactive CD8+ T cells from a mixed lymphocyte reaction culture, sampled before intestinal transplant. These receptors all come from a human patient who received an intestinal transplant. Each CDR3 is given with its conserved first and last residue. Fields, in order: clone size, D gene, V gene, J gene, CDR3 protein, CDR3 DNA. D genes are given only for firm matches. Clone size, where shown, is once, few, many, or a class for clones that have expanded.

abundance: few
d_gene: NA
v_gene: TRBV5-5
j_gene: TRBJ1-1
CDR3aa: CASSLDNTEAFF
CDR3nt: TGTGCCAGCAGCTTGGACAACACTGAAGCTTTCTTT

abundance: few
d_gene: TRBD1
v_gene: TRBV9
j_gene: TRBJ1-2
CDR3aa: CASGPPGQGANYGYTF
CDR3nt: TGTGCCAGCGGACCTCCGGGACAGGGGGCGAACTATGGCTACACCTTC

abundance: few
d_gene: TRBD1
v_gene: TRBV30
j_gene: TRBJ1-5
CDR3aa: CAWSVGQGAEPQHF
CDR3nt: TGTGCCTGGAGTGTAGGCCAGGGGGCTGAGCCCCAGCATTTT

abundance: few
d_gene: TRBD2
v_gene: TRBV15
j_gene: TRBJ2-5
CDR3aa: CATSTSGTSGETQYF
CDR3nt: TGTGCCACCAGCACCTCCGGGACTAGCGGGGAGACCCAGTACTTC

abundance: NA
d_gene: NA
v_gene: TRBV27
j_gene: TRBJ2-2
CDR3aa: CASSWGDTGELFF
CDR3nt: TGTGCCAGCAGTTGGGGGGACACCGGGGAGCTGTTTTTT

abundance: NA
d_gene: TRBD2
v_gene: TRBV7-6
j_gene: TRBJ2-7
CDR3aa: CASSFGLAGGSYEQYF
CDR3nt: TGTGCCAGCAGCTTCGGACTAGCGGGGGGGAGCTACGAGCAGTACTTC

abundance: NA
d_gene: NA
v_gene: TRBV7-2
j_gene: TRBJ2-1
CDR3aa: CASSFPGGEQFF
CDR3nt: TGTGCCAGCAGCTTTCCAGGCGGTGAGCAGTTCTTC

abundance: few
d_gene: NA
v_gene: TRBV6-5
j_gene: TRBJ2-3
CDR3aa: CASSFSGMGTDTQYF
CDR3nt: TGTGCCAGCAGTTTTTCCGGTATGGGCACAGATACGCAGTATTTT

abundance: once
d_gene: NA
v_gene: TRBV6-4
j_gene: TRBJ2-5
CDR3aa: CASTSTRGAETQYF
CDR3nt: TGTGCCAGCACCTCAACTAGGGGGGCAGAGACCCAGTACTTC

abundance: few
d_gene: NA
v_gene: TRBV7-8
j_gene: TRBJ2-3
CDR3aa: CASSLGLSTDTQYF
CDR3nt: TGTGCCAGCAGCTTAGGACTTAGCACAGATACGCAGTATTTT

abundance: once
d_gene: TRBD1
v_gene: TRBV11-2
j_gene: TRBJ1-1
CDR3aa: CASSLDRDRGLDEAFF
CDR3nt: TGTGCCAGCAGCTTAGATCGGGACAGGGGGCTGGATGAAGCTTTCTTT

abundance: few
d_gene: NA
v_gene: TRBV5-5
j_gene: TRBJ1-1
CDR3aa: CASSSWDTEAFF
CDR3nt: TGTGCCAGCAGCTCCTGGGACACTGAAGCTTTCTTT

abundance: NA
d_gene: NA
v_gene: TRBV9
j_gene: TRBJ2-3
CDR3aa: CASSESGTTDTQYF
CDR3nt: TGTGCCAGCAGCGAGTCGGGGACCACAGATACGCAGTATTTT

abundance: NA
d_gene: NA
v_gene: TRBV27
j_gene: TRBJ1-5
CDR3aa: CASRGSNQPQHF
CDR3nt: TGTGCCAGCAGGGGTAGCAATCAGCCCCAGCATTTT

abundance: few
d_gene: NA
v_gene: TRBV11-2
j_gene: TRBJ2-3
CDR3aa: CASSLVRGGADTQYF
CDR3nt: TGTGCCAGCAGCTTAGTGCGGGGAGGCGCAGATACGCAGTATTTT

abundance: NA
d_gene: NA
v_gene: TRBV6-5
j_gene: TRBJ2-1
CDR3aa: CASSYARGNEQFF
CDR3nt: TGTGCCAGCAGTTACGCTCGGGGCAATGAGCAGTTCTTC

abundance: NA
d_gene: NA
v_gene: TRBV9
j_gene: TRBJ2-5
CDR3aa: CASSVRGETQYF
CDR3nt: TGTGCCAGCAGCGTAAGGGGGGAGACCCAGTACTTC

abundance: NA
d_gene: NA
v_gene: TRBV4-1
j_gene: TRBJ2-7
CDR3aa: CASSQDQSGYEQYF
CDR3nt: TGCGCCAGCAGCCAAGATCAGTCAGGGTACGAGCAGTACTTC

abundance: NA
d_gene: NA
v_gene: TRBV10-2
j_gene: TRBJ1-1
CDR3aa: CASSTGGEAFF
CDR3nt: TGCGCCAGCAGTACGGGCGGTGAAGCTTTCTTT

abundance: NA
d_gene: NA
v_gene: TRBV6-1
j_gene: TRBJ2-1
CDR3aa: CASSDSLGIYNEQFF
CDR3nt: TGTGCCAGCAGTGATTCTCTAGGAATCTACAATGAGCAGTTCTTC

abundance: few
d_gene: TRBD1
v_gene: TRBV4-1
j_gene: TRBJ1-4
CDR3aa: CASSLTWDRGFQSGKLFF
CDR3nt: TGCGCCAGCAGCTTGACTTGGGACAGGGGGTTCCAAAGTGGGAAACTGTTTTTT

abundance: NA
d_gene: TRBD1
v_gene: TRBV4-1
j_gene: TRBJ1-5
CDR3aa: CASSQVGQGVQPQHF
CDR3nt: TGCGCCAGCAGCCAAGTGGGGCAGGGGGTACAGCCCCAGCATTTT

abundance: few
d_gene: TRBD1
v_gene: TRBV5-1
j_gene: TRBJ2-3
CDR3aa: CASSLYGAGQGADTQYF
CDR3nt: TGCGCCAGCAGCTTGTACGGTGCCGGACAGGGGGCCGATACGCAGTATTTT

abundance: medium-sized
d_gene: NA
v_gene: TRBV19
j_gene: TRBJ2-7
CDR3aa: CASSNSQEQYF
CDR3nt: TGTGCCAGTAGTAACTCCCAAGAGCAGTACTTC

abundance: NA
d_gene: NA
v_gene: TRBV14
j_gene: TRBJ2-7
CDR3aa: CASSQVQSPREQYF
CDR3nt: TGTGCCAGCAGCCAAGTACAGAGCCCTCGTGAGCAGTACTTC

abundance: NA
d_gene: NA
v_gene: TRBV19
j_gene: TRBJ2-1
CDR3aa: CASKWDGPSNEQFF
CDR3nt: TGTGCCAGTAAGTGGGATGGCCCGAGCAATGAGCAGTTCTTC

abundance: NA
d_gene: TRBD2
v_gene: TRBV10-1
j_gene: TRBJ2-3
CDR3aa: CASANSSRGFTDTQYF
CDR3nt: TGCGCCAGCGCCAACAGTTCGCGGGGGTTCACAGATACGCAGTATTTT

abundance: NA
d_gene: TRBD2
v_gene: TRBV13
j_gene: TRBJ2-7
CDR3aa: CASSSRLAAEQYF
CDR3nt: TGTGCCAGCAGTTCGCGACTAGCGGCCGAGCAGTACTTC

abundance: once
d_gene: TRBD1
v_gene: TRBV9
j_gene: TRBJ1-1
CDR3aa: CASSPTGVGMNTEAFF
CDR3nt: TGTGCCAGCAGCCCCACAGGGGTCGGGATGAACACTGAAGCTTTCTTT

abundance: NA
d_gene: TRBD1
v_gene: TRBV7-6
j_gene: TRBJ2-1
CDR3aa: CASSLGVGTGFQNEQFF
CDR3nt: TGTGCCAGCAGCTTAGGCGTGGGGACAGGGTTCCAAAATGAGCAGTTCTTC